The 32 T cell receptor beta chains reported below all come from one sample, sequenced in a study of shared clonotypes between healthy human individuals. Sequenced by immunoSEQ multiplex PCR; TCRdb stores in-frame clones only, minus some. Of more than 1,200,000 clones in the sample, 98% were seen once. Material for sequencing was naive CD4+ T cells sorted from blood. Subset here: CD45RA+ positively selected. The source of these receptors is a man aged 25 to 40 in good health.

This clone was seen only once. The rearrangement links TRBV14 to TRBJ2-2; 8 bases are a match to TRBD2. The CDR3 totals 17 residues. Germline CDR1 reads SGHDN; CDR2 reads FVKESK. V lost 1 base, J lost 1 base, and 5 bases stayed unmatched. CDR3 loop: CASSQAFLAGNTGELFF. For the CDR3, the DNA is TGTGCCAGCAGCCAAGCATTTCTAGCGGGGAACACCGGGGAGCTGTTTTTT.

This clone has only one observation. This rearrangement joins TRBV19 to TRBJ2-3, with TRBD1 matching over 7 bases. The V and J ends lost 6 bases and 5 bases, in that order; junction bases with no gene match: 8. CDR3 length: 14 amino acids. Germline V gives CDR1 LNHDA, CDR2 SQIVND (reference sequence). CDR3 in DNA: TGTGCCAGTAGCAACAGGGGTTTCGAAGATACGCAGTATTTT. Translation gives CASSNRGFEDTQYF.

The rearrangement uses TRBV5-1 and TRBJ1-3; D remains ambiguous. Between the trimmed V and J ends, which lost 0 bases and 0 bases, there was a span of 4 bases. CDR3 length: 14 amino acids. Germline lookup yields CDR1 SGHRS and CDR2 YFSETQ. The CDR3 DNA sequence: TGCGCCAGCAGCTTGGGTGACTCTGGAAACACCATATATTTT. It yields the protein CASSLGDSGNTIYF. The whole variable domain, remainder taken from reference TRBV5-1 and TRBJ1-3, is KAGVTQTPRYLIKTRGQQVTLSCSPISGHRSVSWYQQTPGQGLQFLFEYFSETQRNKGNFPGRFSGRQFSNSRSEMNVSTLELGDSALYLCASSLGDSGNTIYFGEGSWLTVV.

The chain combines TRBV6-6 with TRBJ2-1, with 9 bases matching TRBD2. V trimming: 2 bases; J trimming: 8 bases; junction bases outside the gene matches: 10. CDR1 is MNHNY, CDR2 SVGAGI, per germline (reference sequence). This CDR3 is 16 amino acids long. CDR3: CASSYVSGSINDEQFF. DNA for the CDR3: TGTGCCAGCAGTTACGTTAGCGGGAGTATTAATGATGAGCAGTTCTTC.

In DNA, the CDR3 is TGTGCCAGCAGCAATTACCGGGACAGCTACACAGATACGCAGTATTTT. Translated: CASSNYRDSYTDTQYF. The rearrangement uses TRBV27 and TRBJ2-3, with TRBD1 matching 7 bases. V shed 6 bases and J 2 bases; nucleotides not matched to a gene: 11. The CDR3 spans 16 residues. Per the germline V gene, CDR1 is MNHEY and CDR2 is SMNVEV (reference sequence).

The rearrangement joins TRBV10-2 to TRBJ2-1; 14 bases fit TRBD2. The CDR3 loop spans 16 amino acids. CDR1 WSHSY and CDR2 SAAADI come from the germline V gene. Unmatched junction bases numbered 11, after V lost 8 bases and J lost 8 bases. The CDR3, as DNA: TGCGCCAGCCGCAGACTAGCGGGAGGGCCTGAGGATGAGCAGTTCTTC. It codes for CASRRLAGGPEDEQFF.

The chain joins TRBV6-5 to TRBJ2-7; D is ambiguous. Germline CDR1 is MNHEY and CDR2 is SVGAGI. This CDR3 contains 14 residues. The V end was cut by 2 bases, the J end by 3 bases, with 11 bases between. The CDR3 coding sequence is TGTGCCAGCAGTTACGCTCACCGTGACTACGAGCAGTACTTC. Its translation is CASSYAHRDYEQYF.

The gene calls are TRBV5-1 and TRBJ2-3; 7 bases fit TRBD2. CDR3 size: 16 residues. V was pared by 4 bases and J by 2 bases, with 10 bases of the junction left unmatched. The germline V gene encodes CDR1 SGHRS and CDR2 YFSETQ. The CDR3 reads CASSHRLAGPTDTQYF. In DNA form, the CDR3 reads TGCGCCAGCAGCCATAGACTAGCAGGGCCCACAGATACGCAGTATTTT.

This chain joins TRBV5-1 and TRBJ2-3; TRBD2 matches 9 bases. CDR3 size: 18 residues. Germline V CDR1 and CDR2: SGHRS, YFSETQ. V shed 4 bases, J shed 1 base, and the junction held 13 bases outside the gene matches. The CDR3 sequence is CASSLGRREGLGTDTQYF. In nucleotides, the CDR3 is TGCGCCAGCAGCCTAGGGAGGCGGGAGGGCCTCGGCACAGATACGCAGTATTTT.

The gene calls are TRBV6-6 and TRBJ2-3, with D unclear. The V and J ends lost 6 bases and 0 bases respectively, with 16 bases between them. Per the germline V gene, CDR1 is MNHNY and CDR2 is SVGAGI (reference sequence). CDR3 length equals 16 residues. This CDR3 is CASRPGPTTSTDTQYF. The CDR3 DNA is TGTGCCAGCAGACCCGGGCCAACCACTAGCACAGATACGCAGTATTTT.

The rearrangement links TRBV5-1 to TRBJ2-1, with 9 nucleotides matching TRBD2. Germline CDR1 SGHRS, CDR2 YFSETQ. The CDR3 is 15 residues long. The junction had 2 bases not matched to a gene; V was cut back by 0 bases and J by 4 bases. This CDR3 reads CASSLGLAEYNEQFF. CDR3 bases: TGCGCCAGCAGCTTGGGACTAGCGGAGTACAATGAGCAGTTCTTC. Full variable domain (remainder filled in from reference TRBV5-1 and TRBJ2-1): KAGVTQTPRYLIKTRGQQVTLSCSPISGHRSVSWYQQTPGQGLQFLFEYFSETQRNKGNFPGRFSGRQFSNSRSEMNVSTLELGDSALYLCASSLGLAEYNEQFFGPGTRLTVL.

The chain employs TRBV29-1 and TRBJ2-2; TRBD1 agrees at 8 bases. Germline V CDR1 and CDR2: SQVTM, ANQGSEA. V lost 7 bases to trimming and J lost 6 bases; unmatched junction nucleotides: 7. This CDR3 is built from 13 residues. The CDR3 loop is CSARTQGAGELFF. The CDR3 DNA follows: TGCAGCGCCAGAACACAGGGGGCCGGGGAGCTGTTTTTT.

The V gene is TRBV7-6, the J gene TRBJ2-7; TRBD1 matches at 9 bases. Trimming at V came to 5 bases and at J to 0 bases, leaving 17 bases not matched to a gene. Germline CDR1 and CDR2: SGHVS and FNYEAQ. CDR3 length: 19 residues. CDR3 amino acids: CASSARTGVAEMSSYEQYF. The CDR3 nucleotides are TGTGCCAGCAGCGCCCGGACAGGGGTTGCCGAAATGAGCTCCTACGAGCAGTACTTC. The complete variable domain, with remaining parts taken from reference TRBV7-6 and TRBJ2-7, reads GAGVSQSPRYKVTKRGQDVALRCDPISGHVSLYWYRQALGQGPEFLTYFNYEAQQDKSGLPNDRFSAERPEGSISTLTIQRTEQRDSAMYRCASSARTGVAEMSSYEQYFGPGTRLTVT.

The chain is built from TRBV9 and TRBJ2-7; 9 bases match TRBD2. Trimming removed 5 bases from V and 4 bases from J; junction bases left unmatched: 7. The CDR3 length is 14 residues. Germline values: CDR1 SGDLS, CDR2 YYNGEE. CDR3 bases: TGTGCCAGCAGTCCCGGGACTAGCCTATACGAGCAGTACTTC. Protein: CASSPGTSLYEQYF.

This chain links TRBV5-8 with TRBJ1-5; 7 bases agree with TRBD1. Trimming cost V 0 bases and J 5 bases; bases outside gene matches: 5. In germline, CDR1 is SGHTS, CDR2 YDEGEE. This CDR3 region has 15 residues. The CDR3 bases are TGTGCCAGCAGCTTGGGTGACAGGGATGATCAGCCCCAGCATTTT. As protein: CASSLGDRDDQPQHF.

This chain connects TRBV7-2 to TRBJ2-3; possible D gene TRBD1, 6 bases. V lost 0 bases to trimming and J lost 3 bases, with 22 bases between them. CDR3 size: 19 residues. Germline CDR1 is SGHTA and CDR2 is FQGNSA. The DNA of the CDR3 is TGTGCCAGCAGCTTAGCCAAGGGGCGCGGTTCGAGGGGGACAGATACGCAGTATTTT. It specifies CASSLAKGRGSRGTDTQYF.

This clone was recorded only once. The CDR3 sequence is CASSVATSSGRNLPSEQYF. In DNA form, the CDR3 reads TGTGCCAGCAGCGTAGCTACTAGTTCCGGGAGGAACCTCCCCTCCGAGCAGTACTTC. V and J are TRBV9 and TRBJ2-7; TRBD2 aligns across 7 bases. Germline V gives CDR1 SGDLS, CDR2 YYNGEE. V lost 0 bases, J lost 6 bases, and 21 bases stayed unmatched. This CDR3 is 19 amino acids long.

The chain links TRBV6-5 to TRBJ2-3; TRBD2 matches at 8 bases. Trimming cost V 10 bases and J 10 bases; bases outside gene matches: 7. The CDR3 is made up of 11 amino acids. Germline V gives CDR1 MNHEY, CDR2 SVGAGI. The DNA of the CDR3 is TGTGCCATCGGTAGCGGGATGGCGCAGTATTTT. Protein sequence: CAIGSGMAQYF.

The V call is TRBV29-1, the J call TRBJ2-1; 7 nucleotides line up with TRBD2. CDR1 is SQVTM, CDR2 ANQGSEA, per germline. The CDR3 is 15 amino acids. V was clipped by 4 bases and J by 1 base; unmatched bases: 7. The CDR3 nucleotides are TGCAGCGTTGTGGGAGGGATTCAATCCTACAATGAGCAGTTCTTC. This codes for CSVVGGIQSYNEQFF.

The chain combines TRBV19 with TRBJ1-1; D perhaps matches TRBD1 (6 bases). V gave up 7 bases and J gave up 5 bases, with 17 bases separating them. In germline, CDR1 is LNHDA, CDR2 SQIVND (reference sequence). The CDR3 length is 14 residues. CDR3 residues: CASIEGVKTTEAFF. CDR3 coding DNA: TGTGCCAGTATCGAGGGGGTGAAGACTACTGAAGCTTTCTTT.

The chain carries TRBV5-1 and TRBJ2-7; 9 nucleotides match TRBD1. The CDR3 covers 17 residues. Looked up from germline, CDR1 is SGHRS and CDR2 is YFSETQ. J lost 0 bases, V lost 6 bases, and 13 bases had no gene match. CDR3 loop: CASTPGQGTVSSYEQYF. For the CDR3, the DNA is TGCGCCAGCACCCCGGGACAGGGAACTGTTAGCTCCTACGAGCAGTACTTC.

The rearrangement joins TRBV5-1 to TRBJ1-1; 9 bases are a match to TRBD1. This CDR3 spans 14 amino acids. In germline, CDR1 is SGHRS, CDR2 YFSETQ. With V trimmed by 4 bases and J by 3 bases, 4 bases remained unmatched. In DNA, the CDR3 is TGCGCCAGCAGCCCGGGACAGGGTTACACTGAAGCTTTCTTT. Amino acid sequence: CASSPGQGYTEAFF.

The V gene is TRBV27, the J gene TRBJ2-7; D assignment may be TRBD1 or TRBD2 (6 bases each). The CDR3 is 15 amino acids. V lost 7 bases, J lost 2 bases, and 18 bases lay in between. The germline gives CDR1 MNHEY, CDR2 SMNVEV (reference sequence). The CDR3 region has the DNA TGTGCCAGCAACCCCCTGAGGGGGGTGGCCTACGAGCAGTACTTC. Protein: CASNPLRGVAYEQYF.

The sample holds one count of this clone. The chain links TRBV2 to TRBJ2-3; no clear D. Per germline, CDR1 SNHLY and CDR2 FYNNEI. V gave up 8 bases and J gave up 3 bases, with 12 bases separating them. This CDR3 comprises 13 residues. CDR3 coding DNA: TGTGCCAGCCGACGGCCGTCGACAGATACGCAGTATTTT. The encoded protein is CASRRPSTDTQYF.

V is TRBV28 and J is TRBJ2-1; 7 bases are a match to TRBD2. The V segment lost 5 bases and the J segment 6 bases; nucleotides outside the gene matches: 13. This CDR3 is 16 amino acids long. Looked up from germline, CDR1 is MDHEN and CDR2 is SYDVKM. CDR3 region: CASSPWGEGGLNEQFF. CDR3 in DNA: TGTGCCAGCAGTCCCTGGGGGGAGGGAGGGCTCAATGAGCAGTTCTTC.

The chain recombines TRBV27 with TRBJ2-2; TRBD2 matches 10 bases. CDR3 length: 16 amino acids. The junction had 6 bases not matched to a gene; V was cut back by 5 bases and J by 3 bases. CDR1 and CDR2 from the germline V gene are MNHEY and SMNVEV (reference sequence). The CDR3 nucleotides are TGTGCCAGCAGTAGGGCTAGCGGGAGCCACACCGGGGAGCTGTTTTTT. Its protein product is CASSRASGSHTGELFF.

This clone was seen only once. The rearrangement uses TRBV27 and TRBJ1-5, with TRBD1 matching 7 bases. The trim removed 5 bases at V and 5 bases at J, leaving 15 bases unmatched. Germline V lookup: CDR1 MNHEY, CDR2 SMNVEV (reference sequence). This CDR3 is 17 amino acids long. The CDR3 DNA sequence: TGTGCCAGCAGTCTCTTTTACAGGGGATCAGGGTATCAGCCCCAGCATTTT. Its protein is CASSLFYRGSGYQPQHF.

The V gene is TRBV18, the J gene TRBJ1-5, with 10 bases identical to TRBD1. CDR3 size: 17 residues. Germline CDR1 reads KGHSH; CDR2 reads LQKENI. Trimming cost V 5 bases and J 5 bases; bases outside gene matches: 12. CDR3 amino acids: CASSSRPGQGTDQPQHF. The CDR3 coding sequence is TGTGCCAGCTCATCTAGACCGGGACAGGGGACAGATCAGCCCCAGCATTTT.

The V and J genes are TRBV9 and TRBJ2-1; 9 nucleotides match TRBD2. J gave up 9 bases and V 4 bases, and 11 bases lay outside the gene matches. Germline lookup yields CDR1 SGDLS and CDR2 YYNGEE. CDR3 length: 15 amino acids. Written as DNA, the CDR3 is TGTGCCAGCAGCCCAAGGGGCGGGAGGGCCGTTGAGCAGTTCTTC. Translation: CASSPRGGRAVEQFF.

The chain uses TRBV14 and TRBJ2-5, with D perhaps given as TRBD1 or TRBD2 (5 bases each). Trimming shortened V by 4 bases and J by 1 base, and 10 bases separated the two germline ends. The CDR3 runs 14 residues. Germline CDR1 reads SGHDN; CDR2 reads FVKESK. The CDR3 region has the DNA TGTGCCAGCAGCCGCGCAGGGAGCCAAGAGACCCAGTACTTC. It yields the protein CASSRAGSQETQYF. Full variable domain (outside the CDR3, taken from reference TRBV14 and TRBJ2-5): EAGVTQFPSHSVIEKGQTVTLRCDPISGHDNLYWYRRVMGKEIKFLLHFVKESKQDESGMPNNRFLAERTGGTYSTLKVQPAELEDSGVYFCASSRAGSQETQYFGPGTRLLVL.

The chain combines TRBV5-1 with TRBJ1-3; D unclear. There are 13 residues in the CDR3. V lost 2 bases to trimming and J lost 2 bases, with 5 bases between them. CDR1 and CDR2 from the germline V gene are SGHRS and YFSETQ. The CDR3 DNA follows: TGCGCCAGCAGCTTAGGGACTGGAAACACCATATATTTT. Amino acids: CASSLGTGNTIYF.

The V and J genes are TRBV30 and TRBJ1-2, with 8 bases aligning to TRBD1. CDR3 size: 15 residues. The V segment lost 4 bases and the J segment 3 bases; nucleotides outside the gene matches: 10. CDR1 and CDR2 from the germline V gene are GTSNPN and SVGIG (reference sequence). The CDR3 bases are TGTGCCTGGACAGCAGACAGGGGATCCCACTATGGCTACACCTTC. Amino acid sequence: CAWTADRGSHYGYTF.